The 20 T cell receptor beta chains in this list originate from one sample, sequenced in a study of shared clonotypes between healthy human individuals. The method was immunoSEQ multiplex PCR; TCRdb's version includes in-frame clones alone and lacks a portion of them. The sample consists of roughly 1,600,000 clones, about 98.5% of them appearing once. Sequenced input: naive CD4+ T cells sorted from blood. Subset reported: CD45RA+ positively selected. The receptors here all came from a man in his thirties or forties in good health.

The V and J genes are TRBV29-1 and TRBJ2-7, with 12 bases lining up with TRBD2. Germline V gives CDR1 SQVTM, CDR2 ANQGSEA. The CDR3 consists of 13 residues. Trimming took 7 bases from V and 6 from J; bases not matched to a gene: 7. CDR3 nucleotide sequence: TGCAGCGCCCGACTAGCGGGAGCTCGCGAGCAGTACTTC. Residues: CSARLAGAREQYF.

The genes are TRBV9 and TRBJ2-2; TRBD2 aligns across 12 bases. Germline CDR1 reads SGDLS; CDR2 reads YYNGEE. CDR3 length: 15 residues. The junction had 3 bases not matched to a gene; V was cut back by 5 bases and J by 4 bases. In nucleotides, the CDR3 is TGTGCCAGCAGACCGACTAGCGGGGGCACCGGGGAGCTGTTTTTT. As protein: CASRPTSGGTGELFF.

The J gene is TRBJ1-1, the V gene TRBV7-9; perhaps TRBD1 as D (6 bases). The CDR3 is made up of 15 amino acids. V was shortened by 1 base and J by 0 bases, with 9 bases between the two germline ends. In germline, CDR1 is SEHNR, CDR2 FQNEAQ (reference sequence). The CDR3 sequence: CASSLDEGVNTEAFF. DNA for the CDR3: TGTGCCAGCAGCTTAGACGAGGGGGTGAACACTGAAGCTTTCTTT.

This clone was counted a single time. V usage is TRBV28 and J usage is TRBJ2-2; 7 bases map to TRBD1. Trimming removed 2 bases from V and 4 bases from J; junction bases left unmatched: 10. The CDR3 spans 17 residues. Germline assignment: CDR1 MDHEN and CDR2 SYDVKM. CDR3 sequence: CASSLEVVRGLTGELFF. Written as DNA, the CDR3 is TGTGCCAGCAGTTTAGAAGTGGTTAGGGGGCTCACCGGGGAGCTGTTTTTT.

CDR3 bases: TGTGCCAGCAGCCCAATACAGGGGGCTGAAGCTTTCTTT. Translation gives CASSPIQGAEAFF. The chain has TRBV9 and TRBJ1-1; 8 bases line up with TRBD1. Germline CDR1 and CDR2: SGDLS and YYNGEE. V dropped 4 bases and J dropped 6; count of bases not matched to a gene: 5. The CDR3 loop spans 13 amino acids.

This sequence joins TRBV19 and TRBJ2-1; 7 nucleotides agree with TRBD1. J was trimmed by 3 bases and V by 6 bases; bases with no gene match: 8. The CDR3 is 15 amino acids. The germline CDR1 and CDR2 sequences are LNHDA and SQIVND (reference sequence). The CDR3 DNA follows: TGTGCCAGTAGGGTTACAGGGGCGGGCTACAATGAGCAGTTCTTC. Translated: CASRVTGAGYNEQFF.

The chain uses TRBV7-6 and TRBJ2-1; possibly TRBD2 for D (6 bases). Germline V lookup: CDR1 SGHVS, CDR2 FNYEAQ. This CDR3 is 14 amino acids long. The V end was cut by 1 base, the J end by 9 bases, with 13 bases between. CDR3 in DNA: TGTGCCAGCAGCTTAGTAGTGGTGGGGGGTGAGCAGTTCTTC. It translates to CASSLVVVGGEQFF. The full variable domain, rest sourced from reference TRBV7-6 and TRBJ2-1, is GAGVSQSPRYKVTKRGQDVALRCDPISGHVSLYWYRQALGQGPEFLTYFNYEAQQDKSGLPNDRFSAERPEGSISTLTIQRTEQRDSAMYRCASSLVVVGGEQFFGPGTRLTVL.

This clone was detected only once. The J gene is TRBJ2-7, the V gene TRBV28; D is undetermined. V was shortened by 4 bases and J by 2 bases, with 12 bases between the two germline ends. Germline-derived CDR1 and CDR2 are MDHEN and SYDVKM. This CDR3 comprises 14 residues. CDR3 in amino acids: CASSSPPGAYEQYF. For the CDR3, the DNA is TGTGCCAGCAGTTCTCCCCCAGGAGCCTACGAGCAGTACTTC.

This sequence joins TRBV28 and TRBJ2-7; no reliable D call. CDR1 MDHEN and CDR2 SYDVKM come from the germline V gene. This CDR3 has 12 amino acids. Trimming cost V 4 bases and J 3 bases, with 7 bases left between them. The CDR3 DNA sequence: TGTGCCAGCAGTTCGGCCAGCTACGAGCAGTACTTC. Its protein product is CASSSASYEQYF.

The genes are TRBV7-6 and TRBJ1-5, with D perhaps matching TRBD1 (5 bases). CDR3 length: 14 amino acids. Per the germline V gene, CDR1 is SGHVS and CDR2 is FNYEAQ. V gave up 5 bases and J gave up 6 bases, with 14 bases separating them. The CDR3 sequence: CASSKGRGGQPQHF. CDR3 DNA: TGTGCCAGCAGCAAGGGTCGCGGGGGTCAGCCCCAGCATTTT. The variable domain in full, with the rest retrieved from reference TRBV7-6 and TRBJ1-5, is GAGVSQSPRYKVTKRGQDVALRCDPISGHVSLYWYRQALGQGPEFLTYFNYEAQQDKSGLPNDRFSAERPEGSISTLTIQRTEQRDSAMYRCASSKGRGGQPQHFGDGTRLSIL.

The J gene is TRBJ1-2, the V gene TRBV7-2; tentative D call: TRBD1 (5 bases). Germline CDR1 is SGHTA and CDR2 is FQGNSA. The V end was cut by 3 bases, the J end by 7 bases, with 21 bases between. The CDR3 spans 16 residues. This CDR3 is CASSFSSRQSTGGYTF. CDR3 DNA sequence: TGTGCCAGCAGCTTTAGTAGCCGACAGAGTACGGGTGGCTACACCTTC.

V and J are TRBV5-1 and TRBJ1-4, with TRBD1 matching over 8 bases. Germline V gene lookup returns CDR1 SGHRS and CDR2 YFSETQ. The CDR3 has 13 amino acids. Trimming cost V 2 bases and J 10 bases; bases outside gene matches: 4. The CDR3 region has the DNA TGCGCCAGCAGCTTCCAGGGGGCGCGAAAACTGTTTTTT. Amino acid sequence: CASSFQGARKLFF.

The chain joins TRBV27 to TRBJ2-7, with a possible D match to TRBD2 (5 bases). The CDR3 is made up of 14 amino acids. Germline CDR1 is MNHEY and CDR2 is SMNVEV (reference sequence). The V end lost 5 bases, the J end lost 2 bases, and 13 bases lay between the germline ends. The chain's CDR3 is CASSSRTGTYEQYF. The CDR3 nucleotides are TGTGCCAGCAGTAGCCGAACGGGGACCTACGAGCAGTACTTC.

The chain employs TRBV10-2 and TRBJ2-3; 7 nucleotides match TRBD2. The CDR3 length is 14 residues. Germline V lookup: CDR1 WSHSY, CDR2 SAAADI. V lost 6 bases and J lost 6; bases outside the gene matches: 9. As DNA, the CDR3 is TGCGCCAGCAGGCTGCGGGAGACGGGGGATACGCAGTATTTT. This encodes CASRLRETGDTQYF.

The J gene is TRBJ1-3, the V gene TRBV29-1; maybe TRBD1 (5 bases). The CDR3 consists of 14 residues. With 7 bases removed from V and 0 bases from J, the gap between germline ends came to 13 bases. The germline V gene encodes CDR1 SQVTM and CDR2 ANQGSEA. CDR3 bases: TGCAGCGCCTGGGACTCCGGCTCTGGAAACACCATATATTTT. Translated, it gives CSAWDSGSGNTIYF.

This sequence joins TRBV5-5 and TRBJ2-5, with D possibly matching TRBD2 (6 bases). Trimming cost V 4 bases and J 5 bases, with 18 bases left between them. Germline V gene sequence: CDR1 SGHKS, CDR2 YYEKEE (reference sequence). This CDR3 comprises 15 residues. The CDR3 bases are TGTGCCAGCAGCCTGGGGGACTTTCTCACTGAGACCCAGTACTTC. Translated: CASSLGDFLTETQYF.

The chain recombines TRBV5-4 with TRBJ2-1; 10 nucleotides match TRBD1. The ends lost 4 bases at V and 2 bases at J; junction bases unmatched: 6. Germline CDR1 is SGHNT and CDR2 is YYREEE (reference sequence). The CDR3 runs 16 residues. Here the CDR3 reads CASSPDRGSTYNEQFF. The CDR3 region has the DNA TGTGCCAGCAGCCCGGACAGGGGGTCAACCTACAATGAGCAGTTCTTC.

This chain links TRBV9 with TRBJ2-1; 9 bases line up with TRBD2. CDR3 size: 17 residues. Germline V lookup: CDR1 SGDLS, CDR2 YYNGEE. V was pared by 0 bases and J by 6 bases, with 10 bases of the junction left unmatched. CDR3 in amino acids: CASSVEAETSGSNEQFF. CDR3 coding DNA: TGTGCCAGCAGCGTAGAGGCGGAGACTAGCGGATCCAATGAGCAGTTCTTC.

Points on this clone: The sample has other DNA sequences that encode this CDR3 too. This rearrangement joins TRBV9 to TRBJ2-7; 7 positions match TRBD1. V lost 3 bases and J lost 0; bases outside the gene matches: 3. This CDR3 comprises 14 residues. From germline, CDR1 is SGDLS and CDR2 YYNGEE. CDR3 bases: TGTGCCAGCAGCGGGACAGGAAGCTCCTACGAGCAGTACTTC. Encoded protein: CASSGTGSSYEQYF.

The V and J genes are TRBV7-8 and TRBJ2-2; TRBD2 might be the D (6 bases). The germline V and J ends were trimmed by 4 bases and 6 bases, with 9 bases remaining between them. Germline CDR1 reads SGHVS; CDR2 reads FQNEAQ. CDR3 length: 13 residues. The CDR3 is CASSYGTAGELFF. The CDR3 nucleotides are TGTGCCAGCAGCTATGGGACTGCCGGGGAGCTGTTTTTT.